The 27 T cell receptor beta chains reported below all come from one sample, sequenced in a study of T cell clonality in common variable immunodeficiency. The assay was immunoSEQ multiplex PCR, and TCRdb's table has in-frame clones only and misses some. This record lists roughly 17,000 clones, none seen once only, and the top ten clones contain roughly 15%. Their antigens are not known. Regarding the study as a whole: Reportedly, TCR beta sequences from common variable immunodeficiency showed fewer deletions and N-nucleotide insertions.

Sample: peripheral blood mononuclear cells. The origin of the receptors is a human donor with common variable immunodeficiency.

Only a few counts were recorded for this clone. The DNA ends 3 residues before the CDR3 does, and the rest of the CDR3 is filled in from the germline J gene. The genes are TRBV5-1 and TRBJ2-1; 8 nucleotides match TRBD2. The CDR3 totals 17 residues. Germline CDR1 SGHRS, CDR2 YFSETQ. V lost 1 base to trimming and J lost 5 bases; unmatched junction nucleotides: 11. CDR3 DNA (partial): TGCGCCAGCAGCTTGTTCGCCCCCGGGGGGGCCGACAATGAG. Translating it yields CASSLFAPGGADNE. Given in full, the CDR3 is CASSLFAPGGADNEQFF. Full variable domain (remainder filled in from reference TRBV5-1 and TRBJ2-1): KAGVTQTPRYLIKTRGQQVTLSCSPISGHRSVSWYQQTPGQGLQFLFEYFSETQRNKGNFPGRFSGRQFSNSRSEMNVSTLELGDSALYLCASSLFAPGGADNEQFFGPGTRLTVL.

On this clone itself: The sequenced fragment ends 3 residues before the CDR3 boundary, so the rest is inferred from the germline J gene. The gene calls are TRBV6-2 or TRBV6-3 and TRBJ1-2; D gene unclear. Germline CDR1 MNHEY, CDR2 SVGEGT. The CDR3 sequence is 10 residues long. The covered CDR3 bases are TGTGCCAGCAGTTATCCGGGC. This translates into CASSYPG. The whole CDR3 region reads CASSYPGYTF.

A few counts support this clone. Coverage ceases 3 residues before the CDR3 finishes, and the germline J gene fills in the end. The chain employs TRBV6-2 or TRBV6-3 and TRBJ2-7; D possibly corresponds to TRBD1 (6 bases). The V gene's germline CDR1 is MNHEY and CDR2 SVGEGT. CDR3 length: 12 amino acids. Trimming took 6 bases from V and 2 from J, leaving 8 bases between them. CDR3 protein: CASRHRAYEQYF. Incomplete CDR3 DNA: TGTGCCAGCAGACACAGGGCCTACGAG.

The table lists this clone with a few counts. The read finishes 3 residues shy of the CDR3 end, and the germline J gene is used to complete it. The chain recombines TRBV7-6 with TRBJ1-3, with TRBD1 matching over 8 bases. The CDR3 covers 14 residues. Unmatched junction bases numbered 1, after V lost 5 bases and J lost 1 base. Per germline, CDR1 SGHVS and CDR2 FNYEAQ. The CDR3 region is CASSGQGSGNTIYF. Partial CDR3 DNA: TGTGCCAGCAGCGGACAGGGATCTGGAAACACC.

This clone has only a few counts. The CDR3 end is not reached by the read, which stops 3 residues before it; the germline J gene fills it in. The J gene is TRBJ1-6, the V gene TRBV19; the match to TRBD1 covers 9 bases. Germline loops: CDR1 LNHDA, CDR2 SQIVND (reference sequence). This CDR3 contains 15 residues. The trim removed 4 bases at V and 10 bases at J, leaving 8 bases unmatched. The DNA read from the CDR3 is TGTGCCAGTAGTAGTAGTGGGACAGGGACGTCACCC. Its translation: CASSSSGTGTSP. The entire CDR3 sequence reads CASSSSGTGTSPLHF.

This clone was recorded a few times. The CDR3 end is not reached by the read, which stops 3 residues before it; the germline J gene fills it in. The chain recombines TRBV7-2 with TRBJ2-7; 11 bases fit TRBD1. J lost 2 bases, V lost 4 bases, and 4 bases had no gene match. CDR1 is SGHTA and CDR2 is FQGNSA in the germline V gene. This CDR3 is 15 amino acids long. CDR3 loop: CASSYGTGGPYEQYF. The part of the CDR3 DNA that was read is TGTGCCAGCAGCTACGGGACAGGGGGGCCCTACGAG.

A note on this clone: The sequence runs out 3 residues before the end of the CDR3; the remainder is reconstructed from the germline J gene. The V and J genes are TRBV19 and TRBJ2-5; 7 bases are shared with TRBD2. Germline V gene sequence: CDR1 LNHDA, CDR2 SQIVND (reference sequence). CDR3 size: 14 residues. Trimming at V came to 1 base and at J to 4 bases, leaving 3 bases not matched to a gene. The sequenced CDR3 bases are TGTGCCAGTAGTATAGGGGCGGGGGTAGAGACC. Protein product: CASSIGAGVET. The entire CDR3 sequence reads CASSIGAGVETQYF. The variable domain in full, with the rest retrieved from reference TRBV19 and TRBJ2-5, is DGGITQSPKYLFRKEGQNVTLSCEQNLNHDAMYWYRQDPGQGLRLIYYSQIVNDFQKGDIAEGYSVSREKKESFPLTVTSAQKNPTAFYLCASSIGAGVETQYFGPGTRLLVL.

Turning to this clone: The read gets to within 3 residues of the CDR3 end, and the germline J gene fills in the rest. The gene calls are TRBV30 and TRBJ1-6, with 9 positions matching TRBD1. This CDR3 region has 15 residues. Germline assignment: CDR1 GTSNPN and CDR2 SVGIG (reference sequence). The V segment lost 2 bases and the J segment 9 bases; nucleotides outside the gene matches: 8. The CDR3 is CAWSLGGQGFSPLHF. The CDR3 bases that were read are TGTGCCTGGAGTCTTGGAGGACAGGGGTTTTCACCC.

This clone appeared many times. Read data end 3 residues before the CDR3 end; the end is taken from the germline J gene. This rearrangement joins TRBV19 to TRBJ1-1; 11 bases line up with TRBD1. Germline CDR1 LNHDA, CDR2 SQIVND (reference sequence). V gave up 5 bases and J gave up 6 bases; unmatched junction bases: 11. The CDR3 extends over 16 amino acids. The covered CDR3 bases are TGTGCCAGTAGTGCAAGGACAGGGGGCGTTTTTGCTGAA. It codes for CASSARTGGVFAE. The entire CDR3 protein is CASSARTGGVFAEAFF.

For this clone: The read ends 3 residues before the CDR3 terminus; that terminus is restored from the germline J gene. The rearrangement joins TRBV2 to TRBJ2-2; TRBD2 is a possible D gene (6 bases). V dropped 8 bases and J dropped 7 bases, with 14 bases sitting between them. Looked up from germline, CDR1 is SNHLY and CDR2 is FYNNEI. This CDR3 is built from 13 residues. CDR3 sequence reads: CASRGGADGELFF. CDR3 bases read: TGTGCCAGCCGCGGAGGGGCGGACGGGGAG.

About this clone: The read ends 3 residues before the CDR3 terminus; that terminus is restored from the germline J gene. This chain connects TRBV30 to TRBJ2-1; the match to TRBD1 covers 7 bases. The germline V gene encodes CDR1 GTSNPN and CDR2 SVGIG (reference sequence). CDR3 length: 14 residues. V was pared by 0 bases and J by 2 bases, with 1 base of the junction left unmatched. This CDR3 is CAWSVTGAYNEQFF. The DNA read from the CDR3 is TGTGCCTGGAGTGTAACAGGGGCCTACAATGAG.

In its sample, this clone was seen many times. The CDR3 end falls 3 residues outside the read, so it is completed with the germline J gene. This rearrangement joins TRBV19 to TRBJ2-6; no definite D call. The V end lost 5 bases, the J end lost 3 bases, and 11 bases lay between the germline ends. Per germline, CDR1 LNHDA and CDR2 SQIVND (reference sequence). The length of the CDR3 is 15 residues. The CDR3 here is CASSLPLVGANVLTF. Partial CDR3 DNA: TGTGCCAGTAGTCTCCCTTTAGTTGGGGCCAACGTC.

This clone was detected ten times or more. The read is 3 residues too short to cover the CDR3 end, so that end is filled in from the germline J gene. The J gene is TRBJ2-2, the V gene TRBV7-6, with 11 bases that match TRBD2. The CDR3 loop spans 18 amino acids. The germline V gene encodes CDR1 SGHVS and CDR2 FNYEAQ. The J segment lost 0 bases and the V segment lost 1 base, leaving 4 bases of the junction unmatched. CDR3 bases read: TGTGCCAGCAGCTTAGTTCCTAGCGGGGGGACGAACACCGGGGAG. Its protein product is CASSLVPSGGTNTGE. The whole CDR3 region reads CASSLVPSGGTNTGELFF.

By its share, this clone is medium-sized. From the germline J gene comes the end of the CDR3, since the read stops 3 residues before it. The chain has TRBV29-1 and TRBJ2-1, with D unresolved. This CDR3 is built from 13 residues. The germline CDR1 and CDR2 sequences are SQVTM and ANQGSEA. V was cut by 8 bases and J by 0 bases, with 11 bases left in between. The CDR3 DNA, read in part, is TGCAGCATCAGCGAAAGCTCCTACAATGAG. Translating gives CSISESSYNE. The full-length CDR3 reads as CSISESSYNEQFF.

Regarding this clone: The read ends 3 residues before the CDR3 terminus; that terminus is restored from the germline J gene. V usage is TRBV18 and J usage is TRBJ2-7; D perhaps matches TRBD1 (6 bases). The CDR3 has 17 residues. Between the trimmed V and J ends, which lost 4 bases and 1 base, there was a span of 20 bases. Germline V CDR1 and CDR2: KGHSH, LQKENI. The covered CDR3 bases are TGTGCCAGCTCACTAAGATCAGGGGCCCGCGGGTCCTACGAG. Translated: CASSLRSGARGSYE. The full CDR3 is CASSLRSGARGSYEQYF. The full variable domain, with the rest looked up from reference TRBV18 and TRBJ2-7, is NAGVMQNPRHLVRRRGQEARLRCSPMKGHSHVYWYRQLPEEGLKFMVYLQKENIIDESGMPKERFSAEFPKEGPSILRIQQVVRGDSAAYFCASSLRSGARGSYEQYFGPGTRLTVT.

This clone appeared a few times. CDR3 bases read: TGTGCCAGCAGTGCTGAGACAGGGGGCCGCTACGAG. Encoded protein: CASSAETGGRYE. The whole CDR3 sequence reads CASSAETGGRYEQYF. This chain links TRBV2 with TRBJ2-7, with 10 bases lining up with TRBD1. The CDR3 end falls 3 residues outside the read, so it is completed with the germline J gene. V dropped 4 bases and J dropped 3; count of bases not matched to a gene: 6. This CDR3 spans 15 amino acids. Germline V gives CDR1 SNHLY, CDR2 FYNNEI.

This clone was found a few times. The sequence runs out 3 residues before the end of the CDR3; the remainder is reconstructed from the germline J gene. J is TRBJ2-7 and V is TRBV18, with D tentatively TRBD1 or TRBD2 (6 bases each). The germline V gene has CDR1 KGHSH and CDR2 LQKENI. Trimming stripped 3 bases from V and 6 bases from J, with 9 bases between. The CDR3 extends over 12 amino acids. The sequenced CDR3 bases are TGTGCCAGCTCACCCAGGGGAGGCGAG. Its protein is CASSPRGGE. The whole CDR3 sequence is CASSPRGGEQYF.

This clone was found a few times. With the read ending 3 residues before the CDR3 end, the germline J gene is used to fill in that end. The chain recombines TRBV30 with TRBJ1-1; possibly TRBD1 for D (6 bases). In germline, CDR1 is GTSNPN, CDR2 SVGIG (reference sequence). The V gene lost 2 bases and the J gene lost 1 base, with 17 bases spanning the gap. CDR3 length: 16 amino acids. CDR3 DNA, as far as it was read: TGTGCCTGGAGTCATAATGGACAGTCAACGAACACTGAA. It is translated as CAWSHNGQSTNTE. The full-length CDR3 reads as CAWSHNGQSTNTEAFF.

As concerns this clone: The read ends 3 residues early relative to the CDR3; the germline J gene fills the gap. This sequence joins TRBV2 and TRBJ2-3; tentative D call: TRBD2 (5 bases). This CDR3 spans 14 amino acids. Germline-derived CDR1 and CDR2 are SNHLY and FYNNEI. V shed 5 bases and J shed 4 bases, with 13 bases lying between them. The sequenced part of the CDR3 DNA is TGTGCCAGCAGTCTCGGGGTCAGGCCAGATACG. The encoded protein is CASSLGVRPDT. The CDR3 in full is CASSLGVRPDTQYF.

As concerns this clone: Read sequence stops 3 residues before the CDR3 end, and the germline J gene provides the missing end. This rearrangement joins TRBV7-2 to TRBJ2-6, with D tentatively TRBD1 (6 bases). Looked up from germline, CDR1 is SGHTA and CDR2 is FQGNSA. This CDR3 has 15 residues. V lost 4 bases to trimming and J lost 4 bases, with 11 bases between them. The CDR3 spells CASSSGVAGANVLTF. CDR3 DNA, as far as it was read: TGTGCCAGCAGCTCAGGGGTAGCCGGGGCCAACGTC.

The sequenced part of the CDR3 DNA is TGTGCCAGCTCACCTCAAAAGACAGGGAGGGATTCACCC. This encodes CASSPQKTGRDSP. In full, the CDR3 reads CASSPQKTGRDSPLHF. The chain joins TRBV18 to TRBJ1-6; 7 bases are a match to TRBD1. The read is 3 residues too short to cover the CDR3 end, so that end is filled in from the germline J gene. The CDR3 extends over 16 amino acids. From germline, CDR1 is KGHSH and CDR2 LQKENI. The V and J ends lost 3 bases and 8 bases, in that order; junction bases with no gene match: 10.

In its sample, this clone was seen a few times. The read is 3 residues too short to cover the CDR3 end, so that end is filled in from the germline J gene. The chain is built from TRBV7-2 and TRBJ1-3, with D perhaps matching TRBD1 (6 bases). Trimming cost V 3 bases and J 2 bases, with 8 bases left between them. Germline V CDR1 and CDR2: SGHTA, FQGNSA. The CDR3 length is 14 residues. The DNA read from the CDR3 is TGTGCCAGCAGCTTGGGGGCGGCTGGAAACACC. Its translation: CASSLGAAGNT. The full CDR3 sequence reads CASSLGAAGNTIYF.

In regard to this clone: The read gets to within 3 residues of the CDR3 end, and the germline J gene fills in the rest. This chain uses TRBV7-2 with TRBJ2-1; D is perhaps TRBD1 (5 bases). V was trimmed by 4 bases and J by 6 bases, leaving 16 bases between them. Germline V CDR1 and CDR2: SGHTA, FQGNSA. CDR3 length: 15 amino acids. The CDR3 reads CASSSTGPVSNEQFF. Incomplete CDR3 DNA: TGTGCCAGCAGCTCAACAGGACCCGTTAGCAATGAG. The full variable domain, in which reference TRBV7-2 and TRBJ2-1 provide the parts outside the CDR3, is GAGVSQSPSNKVTEKGKDVELRCDPISGHTALYWYRQSLGQGLEFLIYFQGNSAPDKSGLPSDRFSAERTGGSVSTLTIQRTQQEDSAVYLCASSSTGPVSNEQFFGPGTRLTVL.

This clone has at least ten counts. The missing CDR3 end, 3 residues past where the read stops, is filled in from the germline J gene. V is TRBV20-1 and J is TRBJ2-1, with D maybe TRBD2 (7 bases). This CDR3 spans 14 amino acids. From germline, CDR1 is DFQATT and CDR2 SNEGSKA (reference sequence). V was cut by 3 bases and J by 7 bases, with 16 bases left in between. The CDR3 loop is CSASQQGGRNEQFF. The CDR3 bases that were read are TGCAGTGCTAGTCAACAGGGAGGGAGGAATGAG.

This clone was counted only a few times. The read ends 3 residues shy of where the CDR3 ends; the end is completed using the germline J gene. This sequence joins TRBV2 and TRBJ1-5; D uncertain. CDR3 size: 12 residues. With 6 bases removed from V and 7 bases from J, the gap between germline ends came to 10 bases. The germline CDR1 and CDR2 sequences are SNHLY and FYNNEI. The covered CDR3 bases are TGTGCCAGCAGGGGCGACCTCCAGCCC. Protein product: CASRGDLQP. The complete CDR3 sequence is CASRGDLQPQHF.

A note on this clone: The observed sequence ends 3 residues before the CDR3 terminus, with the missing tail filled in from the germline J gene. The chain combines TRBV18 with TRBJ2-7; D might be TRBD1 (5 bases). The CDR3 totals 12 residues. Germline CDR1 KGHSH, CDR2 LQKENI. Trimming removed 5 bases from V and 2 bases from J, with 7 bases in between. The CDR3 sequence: CASSKDTYEQYF. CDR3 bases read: TGTGCCAGCTCAAAGGACACCTACGAG. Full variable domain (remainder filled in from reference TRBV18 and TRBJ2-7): NAGVMQNPRHLVRRRGQEARLRCSPMKGHSHVYWYRQLPEEGLKFMVYLQKENIIDESGMPKERFSAEFPKEGPSILRIQQVVRGDSAAYFCASSKDTYEQYFGPGTRLTVT.

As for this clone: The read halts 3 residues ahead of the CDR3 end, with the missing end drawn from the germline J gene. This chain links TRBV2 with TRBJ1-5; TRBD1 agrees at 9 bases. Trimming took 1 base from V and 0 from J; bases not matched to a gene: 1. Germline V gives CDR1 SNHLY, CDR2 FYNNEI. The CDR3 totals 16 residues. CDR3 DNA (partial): TGTGCCAGCAGTGAAGGGACAGGGGTTAGCAATCAGCCC. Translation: CASSEGTGVSNQP. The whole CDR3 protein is CASSEGTGVSNQPQHF.